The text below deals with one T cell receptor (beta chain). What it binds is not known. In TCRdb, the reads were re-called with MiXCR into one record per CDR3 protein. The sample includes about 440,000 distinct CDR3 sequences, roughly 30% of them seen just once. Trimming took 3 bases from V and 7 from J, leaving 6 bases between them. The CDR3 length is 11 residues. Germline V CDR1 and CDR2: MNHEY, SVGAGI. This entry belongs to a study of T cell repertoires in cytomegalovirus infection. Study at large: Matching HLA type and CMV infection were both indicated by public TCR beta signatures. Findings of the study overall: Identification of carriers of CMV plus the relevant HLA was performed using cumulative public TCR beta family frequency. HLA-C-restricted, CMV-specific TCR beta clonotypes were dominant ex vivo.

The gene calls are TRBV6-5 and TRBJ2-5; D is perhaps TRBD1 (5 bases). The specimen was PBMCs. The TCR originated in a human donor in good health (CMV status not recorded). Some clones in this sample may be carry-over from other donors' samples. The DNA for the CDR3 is TGTGCCAGCAGTTATCAGGGGACCCAGTACTTC. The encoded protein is CASSYQGTQYF.